The rows below give T cell receptor beta chains drawn from one sample of a study of cytomegalovirus exposure and HLA in healthy donors. Data came from immunoSEQ multiplex PCR; TCRdb stores just in-frame clones and leaves some out. The sample records about 140,000 clones, approximately 65% being singletons. The sequenced sample was PBMCs. Receptor source: an older woman in good health and CMV-seronegative. The CDR3 runs from the conserved cysteine through the conserved F or W. D genes are given only for firm matches. The size field is filled for only some rows; it gives once, few, many or a size class.

J gene,D gene,V gene,clone size,CDR3 DNA,CDR3 protein
TRBJ1-2,-,TRBV5-4,-,TGTGCCAGCAGCTTGGACAGGGCCTATGGCTACACCTTC,CASSLDRAYGYTF
TRBJ1-1,TRBD1,TRBV11-1,-,TGTGCCAGCAGGGGGGACAGGGTCCCCACTGAAGCTTTCTTT,CASRGDRVPTEAFF
TRBJ2-3,-,TRBV11-3,-,TGTGCCAGCAGCAGAGGACTGAGCACAGATACGCAGTATTTT,CASSRGLSTDTQYF
TRBJ2-3,-,TRBV21-1,-,TGTGCCAGCAGCAAAACTCCCTGCGGATCTAGCACAGATACGCAGTATTTT,CASSKTPCGSSTDTQYF
TRBJ2-4,TRBD1,TRBV13,-,TGTGCCAGCAGCTCGGGACAGGGGAACATTCAGTACTTC,CASSSGQGNIQYF
TRBJ2-2,-,TRBV6-4,-,TGTGCCAGCAGCGCGGAAGGGGTGTTTTTT,CASSAEGVFF
TRBJ2-2,TRBD2,TRBV6-5,few,TGTGCCAGCAGTCCCCCAGCGGGGATCACCGGGGAGCTGTTTTTT,CASSPPAGITGELFF
TRBJ1-1,-,TRBV28,medium-sized,TGTGCCAGCAGTTTATCGGGGGGTGGCACTGAAGCTTTCTTT,CASSLSGGGTEAFF
TRBJ2-1,-,TRBV5-1,-,TGCGCCAGCAGCGGGTACCTACGGGTGAATGAGCAGTTCTTC,CASSGYLRVNEQFF
TRBJ2-7,-,TRBV6-6,-,TGTGCCAGCGGAGGAGGCTACGAGCAGTACTTC,CASGGGYEQYF
TRBJ1-5,-,TRBV21-1,-,TGTGCCAGCAGCAATCTGCGTTGTAGCAATCAGCCCCAGCATTTT,CASSNLRCSNQPQHF
TRBJ1-4,-,TRBV4-3,few,TGCGCCAGCAGCCAAGGTTCTCAGAAACCTGAAAAACTGTTTTTT,CASSQGSQKPEKLFF
TRBJ2-3,TRBD2,TRBV7-2,few,TGTGCCAGCACCGCGGGGGGGCGGGGAGATACGCAGTATTTT,CASTAGGRGDTQYF
TRBJ2-2,TRBD1,TRBV10-3,once,TGTGCCATCAGTGAGACAGGGGGCACCGGGGAGCTGTTTTTT,CAISETGGTGELFF
TRBJ1-2,-,TRBV5-4,-,TGTGCCAGCACCCTACCGGGACAACCAAACTATGGCTACACCTTC,CASTLPGQPNYGYTF
TRBJ1-5,-,TRBV2,-,TGTGCCAGCAAGATGAGCGGTCAGCCCCAGCATTTT,CASKMSGQPQHF
TRBJ1-1,-,TRBV14,-,TGTGCCAGCAGCCGGCAGGGTTGGACTGAAGCTTTCTTT,CASSRQGWTEAFF
TRBJ1-4,-,TRBV7-9,-,TGTTCCAGCAGCGAAACAGGGAGGGGTGAAAAACTGTTTTTT,CSSSETGRGEKLFF
TRBJ1-2,TRBD1,TRBV7-8,-,TGTGCCAGCAGCCCCTCGGTCGGGACAGGGTTTGACTACACCTTC,CASSPSVGTGFDYTF
TRBJ1-5,-,TRBV4-1,few,TGCGCCAGCAGCCAAGATATGACAGGTTCCAATCAGCCCCAGCATTTT,CASSQDMTGSNQPQHF
TRBJ2-1,-,TRBV6-7,-,TGTGCCAGCAGTTACTCGAGGGACATCCCCAATGAGCAGTTCTTC,CASSYSRDIPNEQFF
TRBJ1-1,TRBD1,TRBV28,-,TGTGCCAGCAGCAACCCAGGACAGGGAGGAGCTGAAGCTTTCTTT,CASSNPGQGGAEAFF
TRBJ1-3,-,TRBV7-8,-,TGTGCCAGCAGCCCGCCGGAGGGAAACACCATATATTTT,CASSPPEGNTIYF
TRBJ2-7,-,TRBV4-3,-,TGCGCCAGCAGCCAAGAACGGTACGCGGGGCGCGAGCAGTACTTC,CASSQERYAGREQYF
TRBJ1-5,TRBD1,TRBV7-8,-,TGTGCCAGCAGACCTGGACAGGGCAATCAGCCCCAGCATTTT,CASRPGQGNQPQHF
TRBJ2-7,TRBD2,TRBV5-4,-,TGTGCGTGGGGCAGGGAGGGCTCCTACGAGCAGTACTTC,CAWGREGSYEQYF
TRBJ1-3,-,TRBV6-1,-,TGTGCCAGCAGTGCGGGGGTGCCGAAGGGAAACACCATATATTTT,CASSAGVPKGNTIYF
TRBJ2-2,TRBD1,TRBV5-4,few,TGTGCCAGCAGCCCCAACACTGGGACAGCCAACACCGGGGAGCTGTTTTTT,CASSPNTGTANTGELFF
TRBJ2-3,TRBD2,TRBV10-3,-,TGTGCCATCAGGGGAACGCCCGGGACTAGCGGGGGCCTTAGCACAGATACGCAGTATTTT,CAIRGTPGTSGGLSTDTQYF
TRBJ2-3,TRBD2,TRBV19,-,TGTGCCAGTAGTATGGGACTACCAGATACGCAGTATTTT,CASSMGLPDTQYF
TRBJ2-1,TRBD1,TRBV7-2,once,TGTGCCAGCAGTTCCACAGGGGGTTGGGAGCAGTTCTTC,CASSSTGGWEQFF
TRBJ2-1,TRBD1,TRBV27,-,TGTGCCAGTGGGGACAGGGCCAATGAGCAGTTCTTC,CASGDRANEQFF
TRBJ2-3,TRBD2,TRBV5-4,-,TGTGCCAGCAGCCCGGGGACTAGCGGGGGCCTTTCGCAGTATTTT,CASSPGTSGGLSQYF
TRBJ1-4,-,TRBV19,-,TGTGCCAGTAGTATGCCCGTCGGCGGGGAAAAACTGTTTTTT,CASSMPVGGEKLFF
TRBJ1-3,-,TRBV7-2,-,TGTGCCAGCAGCTCCTCGACAGACTCTGGAAACACCATATATTTT,CASSSSTDSGNTIYF
TRBJ1-2,-,TRBV27,-,TGTGCCAGCAGTTTATCTTTCAGGGGTAGAAACTATGGCTACACCTTC,CASSLSFRGRNYGYTF
TRBJ1-2,-,TRBV28,-,TGTGCCAGCAGAGAAGCCAGGGGAGAACACACCTTC,CASREARGEHTF
TRBJ2-5,TRBD2,TRBV5-1,-,TGCGCCAGCAGATACGGGACTAGCGAAGGGACCCAGTACTTC,CASRYGTSEGTQYF
TRBJ2-2,-,TRBV6-6,-,TGTGCCAGCAGTTACGGGCAGGGGAACACCGGGGAGCTGTTTTTT,CASSYGQGNTGELFF
TRBJ2-5,TRBD2,TRBV7-9,few,TGTGCCAGCAGCTTGGGACTAGCGGCCCAGTACTTC,CASSLGLAAQYF
TRBJ2-7,-,TRBV21-1,-,TGTGCCAGCAGCGTTAACCGGGACAGGCCCCACGAGCAGTACTTC,CASSVNRDRPHEQYF
TRBJ2-7,-,TRBV29-1,-,TGCAGCGCCCAGGGGAGTTCCTACGAGCAGTACTTC,CSAQGSSYEQYF
TRBJ2-2,-,TRBV19,few,TGTGCCAGTAGTATAGCCACGAGTGGGGAGCTGTTTTTT,CASSIATSGELFF
TRBJ2-7,TRBD2,TRBV5-1,once,TGCGCCAGCAGCCCAGGACTAGACTCCTACGAGCAGTACTTC,CASSPGLDSYEQYF
TRBJ1-6,TRBD1,TRBV18,-,TGTGCCAGCTCACCAGGACAGGGGTTTGGTAATTCACCCCTCCACTTT,CASSPGQGFGNSPLHF